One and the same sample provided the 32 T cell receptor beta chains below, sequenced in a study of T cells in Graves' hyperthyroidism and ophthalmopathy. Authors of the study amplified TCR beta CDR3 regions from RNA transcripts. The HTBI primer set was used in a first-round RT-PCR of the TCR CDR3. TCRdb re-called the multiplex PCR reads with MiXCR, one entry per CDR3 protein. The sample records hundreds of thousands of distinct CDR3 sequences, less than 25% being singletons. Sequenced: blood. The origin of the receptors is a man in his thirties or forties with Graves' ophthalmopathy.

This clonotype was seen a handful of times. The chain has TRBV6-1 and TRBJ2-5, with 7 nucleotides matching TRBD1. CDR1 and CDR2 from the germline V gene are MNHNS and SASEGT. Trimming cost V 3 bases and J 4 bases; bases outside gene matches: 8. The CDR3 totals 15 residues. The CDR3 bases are TGTGCCAGCAGTGAGACAGGGTCAAGGAGAGAGACCCAGTACTTC. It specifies CASSETGSRRETQYF.

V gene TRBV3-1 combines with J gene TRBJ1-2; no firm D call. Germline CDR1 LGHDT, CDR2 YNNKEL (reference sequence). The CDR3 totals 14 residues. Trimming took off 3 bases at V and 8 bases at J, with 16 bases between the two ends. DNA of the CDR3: TGTGCCAGCAGCCAGCGAACTCCTTCGGCGGGCTACACCTTC. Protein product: CASSQRTPSAGYTF.

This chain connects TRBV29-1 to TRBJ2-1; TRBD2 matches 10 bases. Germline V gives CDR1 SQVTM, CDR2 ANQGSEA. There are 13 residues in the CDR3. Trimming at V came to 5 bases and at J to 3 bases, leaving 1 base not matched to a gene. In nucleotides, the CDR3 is TGCAGCGTTCGGACTAGCGGCTACAATGAGCAGTTCTTC. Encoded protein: CSVRTSGYNEQFF.

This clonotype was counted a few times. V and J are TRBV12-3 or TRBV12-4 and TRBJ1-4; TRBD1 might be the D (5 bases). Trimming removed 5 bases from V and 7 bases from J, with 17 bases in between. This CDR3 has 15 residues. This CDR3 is CASSGPRVGSEKLFF. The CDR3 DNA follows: TGTGCCAGCAGTGGCCCCAGGGTCGGTAGTGAAAAACTGTTTTTT.

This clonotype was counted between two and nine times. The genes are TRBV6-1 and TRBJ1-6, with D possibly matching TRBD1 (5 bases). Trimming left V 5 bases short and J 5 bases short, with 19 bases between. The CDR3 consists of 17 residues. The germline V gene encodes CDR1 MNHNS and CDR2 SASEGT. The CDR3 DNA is TGTGCCAGCAGTCAGAGGGTATCGGGGGTCCATAATTCACCCCTCCACTTT. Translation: CASSQRVSGVHNSPLHF.

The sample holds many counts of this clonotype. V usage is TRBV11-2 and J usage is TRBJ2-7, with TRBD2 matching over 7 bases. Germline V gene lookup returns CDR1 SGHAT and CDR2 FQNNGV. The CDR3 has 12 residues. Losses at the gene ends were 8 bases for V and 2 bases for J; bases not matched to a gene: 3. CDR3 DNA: TGTGCCAGCGAGAGCGGGGCCTACGAGCAGTACTTC. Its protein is CASESGAYEQYF. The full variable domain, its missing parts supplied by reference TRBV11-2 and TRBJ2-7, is EAGVAQSPRYKIIEKRQSVAFWCNPISGHATLYWYQQILGQGPKLLIQFQNNGVVDDSQLPKDRFSAERLKGVDSTLKIQPAKLEDSAVYLCASESGAYEQYFGPGTRLTVT.

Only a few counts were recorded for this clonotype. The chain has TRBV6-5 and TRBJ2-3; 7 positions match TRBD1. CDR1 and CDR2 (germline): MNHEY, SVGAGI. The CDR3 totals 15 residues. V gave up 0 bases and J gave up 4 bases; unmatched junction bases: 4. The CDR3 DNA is TGTGCCAGCAGTTACTCAAGGGACAGCTCAGATACGCAGTATTTT. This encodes CASSYSRDSSDTQYF.

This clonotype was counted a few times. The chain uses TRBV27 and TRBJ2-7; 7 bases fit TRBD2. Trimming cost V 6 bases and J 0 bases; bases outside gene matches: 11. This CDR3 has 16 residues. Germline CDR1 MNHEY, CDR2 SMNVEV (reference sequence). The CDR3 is CASRQTSVRSSYEQYF. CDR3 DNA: TGTGCCAGCAGGCAAACTAGCGTAAGGAGCTCCTACGAGCAGTACTTC.

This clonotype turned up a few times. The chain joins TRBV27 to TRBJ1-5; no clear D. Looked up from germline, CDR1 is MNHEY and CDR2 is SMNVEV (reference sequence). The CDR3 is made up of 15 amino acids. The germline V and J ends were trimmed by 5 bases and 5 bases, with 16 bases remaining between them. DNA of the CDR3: TGTGCCAGCAGTCCCCAGCCCAGGCGCGATCAGCCCCAGCATTTT. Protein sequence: CASSPQPRRDQPQHF.

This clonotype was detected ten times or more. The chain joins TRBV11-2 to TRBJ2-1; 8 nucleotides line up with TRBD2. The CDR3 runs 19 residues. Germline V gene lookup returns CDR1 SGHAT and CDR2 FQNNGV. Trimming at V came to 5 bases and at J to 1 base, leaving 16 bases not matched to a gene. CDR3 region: CASSPGRAGGLQSYNEQFF. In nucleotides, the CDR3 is TGTGCCAGCAGCCCGGGGCGCGCGGGAGGATTGCAATCCTACAATGAGCAGTTCTTC.

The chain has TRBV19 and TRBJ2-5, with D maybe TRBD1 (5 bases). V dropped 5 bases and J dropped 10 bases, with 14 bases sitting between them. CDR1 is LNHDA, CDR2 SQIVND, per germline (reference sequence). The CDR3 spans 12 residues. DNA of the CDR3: TGTGCCAGTAGTCTTCAGGGCGGCCTCCAGTACTTC. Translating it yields CASSLQGGLQYF.

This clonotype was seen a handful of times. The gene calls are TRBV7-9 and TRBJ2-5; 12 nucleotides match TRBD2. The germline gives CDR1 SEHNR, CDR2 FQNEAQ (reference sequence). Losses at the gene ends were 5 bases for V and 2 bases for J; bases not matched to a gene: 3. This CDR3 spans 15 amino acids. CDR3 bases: TGTGCCAGCAGCCCTAGCGGGAGGGCTCAAGAGACCCAGTACTTC. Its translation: CASSPSGRAQETQYF.

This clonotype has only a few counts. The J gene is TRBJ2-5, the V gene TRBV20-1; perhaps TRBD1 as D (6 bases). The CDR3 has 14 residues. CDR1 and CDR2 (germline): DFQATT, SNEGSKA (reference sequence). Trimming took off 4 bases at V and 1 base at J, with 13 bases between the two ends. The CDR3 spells CSAILTGSQETQYF. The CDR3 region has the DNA TGCAGTGCTATTCTGACAGGCTCCCAAGAGACCCAGTACTTC.

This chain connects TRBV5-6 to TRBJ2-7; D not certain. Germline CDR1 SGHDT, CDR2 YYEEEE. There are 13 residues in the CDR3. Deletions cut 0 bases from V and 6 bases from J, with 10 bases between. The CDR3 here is CASSLVAAREQYF. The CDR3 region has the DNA TGTGCCAGCAGCTTGGTAGCAGCTCGCGAGCAGTACTTC. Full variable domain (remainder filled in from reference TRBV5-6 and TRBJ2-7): DAGVTQSPTHLIKTRGQQVTLRCSPKSGHDTVSWYQQALGQGPQFIFQYYEEEERQRGNFPDRFSGHQFPNYSSELNVNALLLGDSALYLCASSLVAAREQYFGPGTRLTVT.

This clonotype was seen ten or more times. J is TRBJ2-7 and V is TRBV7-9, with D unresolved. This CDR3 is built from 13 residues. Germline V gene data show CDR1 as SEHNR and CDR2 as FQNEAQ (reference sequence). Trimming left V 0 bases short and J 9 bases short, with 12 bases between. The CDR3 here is CASSLAFGMGQYF. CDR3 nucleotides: TGTGCCAGCAGCTTAGCGTTTGGGATGGGGCAGTACTTC.

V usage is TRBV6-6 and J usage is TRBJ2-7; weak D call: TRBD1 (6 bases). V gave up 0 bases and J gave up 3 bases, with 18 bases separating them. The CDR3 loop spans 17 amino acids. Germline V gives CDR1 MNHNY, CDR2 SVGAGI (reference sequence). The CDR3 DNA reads TGTGCCAGCAGTTACTCCAGGGCCCCGGGGACATACTACGAGCAGTACTTC. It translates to CASSYSRAPGTYYEQYF.

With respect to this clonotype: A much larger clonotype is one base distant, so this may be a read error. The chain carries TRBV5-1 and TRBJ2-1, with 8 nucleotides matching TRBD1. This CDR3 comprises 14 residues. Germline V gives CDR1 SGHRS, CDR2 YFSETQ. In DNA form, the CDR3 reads TGCGCCAGCGGCTTTGGCAGGGGGCGCGATGAGCAGTTCTTC. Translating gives CASGFGRGRDEQFF. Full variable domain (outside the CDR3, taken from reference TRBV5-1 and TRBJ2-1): KAGVTQTPRYLIKTRGQQVTLSCSPISGHRSVSWYQQTPGQGLQFLFEYFSETQRNKGNFPGRFSGRQFSNSRSEMNVSTLELGDSALYLCASGFGRGRDEQFFGPGTRLTVL.

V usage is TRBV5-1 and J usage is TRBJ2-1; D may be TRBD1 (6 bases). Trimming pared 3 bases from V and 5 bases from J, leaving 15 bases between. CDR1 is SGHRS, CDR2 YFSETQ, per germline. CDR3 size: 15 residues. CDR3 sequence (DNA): TGCGCCAGCAGCTCATCCGGGACACAAAACAATGAGCAGTTCTTC. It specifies CASSSSGTQNNEQFF.

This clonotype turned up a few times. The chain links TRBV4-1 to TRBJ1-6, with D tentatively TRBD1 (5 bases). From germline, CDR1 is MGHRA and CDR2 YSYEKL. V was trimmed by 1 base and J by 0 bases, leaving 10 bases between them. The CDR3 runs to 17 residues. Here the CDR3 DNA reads TGCGCCAGCAGCCAAGGAGCGGGGGGCTCCTATAATTCACCCCTCCACTTT. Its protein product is CASSQGAGGSYNSPLHF.

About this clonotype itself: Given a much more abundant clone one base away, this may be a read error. CDR3 in DNA: TGTGCCGGCTCACAGGGGGCGCAGAGTGAAAAACTGTTTTTT. Its protein is CAGSQGAQSEKLFF. The V call is TRBV28, the J call TRBJ1-4, with TRBD1 matching 9 bases. Trimming at V came to 11 bases and at J to 7 bases, leaving 11 bases not matched to a gene. CDR1 and CDR2 from the germline V gene are MDHEN and SYDVKM. The CDR3 length is 14 residues.

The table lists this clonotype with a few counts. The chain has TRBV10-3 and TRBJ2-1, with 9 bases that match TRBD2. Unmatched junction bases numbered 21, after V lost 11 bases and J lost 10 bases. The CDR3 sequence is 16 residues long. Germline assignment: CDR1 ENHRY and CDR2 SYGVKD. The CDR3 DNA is TGTGCCGTTTCATCGATAGCGGGAGAATGGGTAGTGGAGCAGTTCTTC. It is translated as CAVSSIAGEWVVEQFF.

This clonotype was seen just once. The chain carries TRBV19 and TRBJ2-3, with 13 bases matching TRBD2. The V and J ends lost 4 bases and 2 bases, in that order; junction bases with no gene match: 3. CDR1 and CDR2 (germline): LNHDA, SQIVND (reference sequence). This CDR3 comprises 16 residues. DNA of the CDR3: TGTGCCAGTAGTACAGGGACTAGCGGGAACACAGATACGCAGTATTTT. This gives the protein CASSTGTSGNTDTQYF.

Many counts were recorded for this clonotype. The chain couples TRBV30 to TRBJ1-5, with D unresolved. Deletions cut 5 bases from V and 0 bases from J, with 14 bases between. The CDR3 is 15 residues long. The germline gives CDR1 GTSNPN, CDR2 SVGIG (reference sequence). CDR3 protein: CAWSAGIHSNQPQHF. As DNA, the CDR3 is TGTGCCTGGTCAGCCGGGATCCATAGCAATCAGCCCCAGCATTTT.

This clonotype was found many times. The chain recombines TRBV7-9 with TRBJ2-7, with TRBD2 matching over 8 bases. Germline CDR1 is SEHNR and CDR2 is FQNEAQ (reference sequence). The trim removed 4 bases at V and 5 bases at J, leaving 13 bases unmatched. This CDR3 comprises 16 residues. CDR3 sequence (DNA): TGTGCCAGCAGCTCCCTCGGCGCGGGAGGAGCCCACGAGCAGTACTTC. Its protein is CASSSLGAGGAHEQYF.

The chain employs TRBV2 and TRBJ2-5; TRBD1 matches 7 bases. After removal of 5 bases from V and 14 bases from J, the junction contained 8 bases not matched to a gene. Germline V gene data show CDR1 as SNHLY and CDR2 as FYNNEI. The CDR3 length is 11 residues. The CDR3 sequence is CASSPPGTEYF. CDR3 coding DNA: TGTGCCAGCAGTCCCCCCGGGACAGAATACTTC.

CDR3 DNA sequence: TGTGCCAGCAGTCCCGGGGACTACGTCACCGGGGAGCTGTTTTTT. This translates into CASSPGDYVTGELFF. The rearrangement links TRBV28 to TRBJ2-2; 7 bases align to TRBD2. V lost 5 bases, J lost 4 bases, and 7 bases stayed unmatched. The CDR3 sequence is 15 residues long. CDR1 MDHEN and CDR2 SYDVKM come from the germline V gene.

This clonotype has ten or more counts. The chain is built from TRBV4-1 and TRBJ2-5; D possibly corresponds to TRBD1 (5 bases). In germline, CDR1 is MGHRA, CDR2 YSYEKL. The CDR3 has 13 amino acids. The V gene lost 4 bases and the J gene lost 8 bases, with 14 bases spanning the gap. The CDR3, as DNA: TGCGCCAGCAGCCTCGGACACCGAGAAACCCAGTACTTC. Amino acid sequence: CASSLGHRETQYF.

The DNA for the CDR3 is TGTGCCAGCTCCCGGGATTGGGGCGGGAGCTACGAGCAGTACTTC. Translation gives CASSRDWGGSYEQYF. The chain has TRBV6-2 or TRBV6-3 and TRBJ2-7; 7 bases line up with TRBD2. Germline lookup yields CDR1 MNHEY and CDR2 SVGEGT. Trimming at V came to 8 bases and at J to 3 bases, leaving 13 bases not matched to a gene. The CDR3 has 15 residues.

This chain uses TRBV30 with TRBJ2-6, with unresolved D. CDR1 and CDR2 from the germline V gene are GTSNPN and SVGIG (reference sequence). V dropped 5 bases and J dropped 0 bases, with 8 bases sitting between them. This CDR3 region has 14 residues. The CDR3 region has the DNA TGTGCCTGGGGGCCCCACTCTGGGGCCAACGTCCTGACTTTC. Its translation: CAWGPHSGANVLTF.

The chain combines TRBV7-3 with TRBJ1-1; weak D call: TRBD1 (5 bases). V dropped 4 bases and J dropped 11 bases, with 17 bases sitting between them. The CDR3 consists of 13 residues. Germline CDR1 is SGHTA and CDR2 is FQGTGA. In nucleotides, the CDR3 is TGTGCCAGCAGCTCCTCACGACGGGGGGAGGCTTTCTTT. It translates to CASSSSRRGEAFF.

Here the CDR3 reads CASSSRGNPTGELFF. The CDR3 DNA follows: TGTGCCAGCAGTTCAAGGGGGAATCCAACCGGGGAGCTGTTTTTT. The chain employs TRBV27 and TRBJ2-2, with D maybe TRBD1 (6 bases). Per the germline V gene, CDR1 is MNHEY and CDR2 is SMNVEV (reference sequence). The V and J ends lost 4 bases and 5 bases respectively, with 14 bases between them. This CDR3 contains 15 residues.

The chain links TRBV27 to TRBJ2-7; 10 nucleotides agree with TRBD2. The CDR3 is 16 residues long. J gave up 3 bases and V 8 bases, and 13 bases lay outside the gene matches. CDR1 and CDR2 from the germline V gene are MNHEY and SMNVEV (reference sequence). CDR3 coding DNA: TGTGCCAGCGGGTCTTATAGCGGGAGGACGGTCTACGAGCAGTACTTC. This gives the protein CASGSYSGRTVYEQYF.